The 14 T cell receptor beta chains below come from one sample, sequenced in a study of blood T cell repertoires in COVID-19. This table comes from immunoSEQ multiplex PCR, and its TCRdb copy is limited to in-frame clones, with some not included. The table has about 350,000 clones, about 88% seen once; the top ten hold approximately 0.93%. Sequencing was carried out using PBMCs or T cells enriched from blood (not recorded which). These TCRs come from a woman aged 25-40 years who had recovered from COVID-19.

This clone was detected only a few times. This chain connects TRBV28 to TRBJ1-1; D perhaps matches TRBD1 (6 bases). The germline gives CDR1 MDHEN, CDR2 SYDVKM. This CDR3 has 14 amino acids. Trimming cost V 0 bases and J 4 bases, with 9 bases left between them. The CDR3 bases are TGTGCCAGCAGTTTATGGGGGGCGGGCACTGAAGCTTTCTTT. Translating it yields CASSLWGAGTEAFF.

This chain joins TRBV11-2 and TRBJ1-2; 8 positions match TRBD1. CDR1 and CDR2 from the germline V gene are SGHAT and FQNNGV. Trimming took 0 bases from V and 4 from J; bases not matched to a gene: 13. CDR3 size: 18 residues. Written as DNA, the CDR3 is TGTGCCAGCAGCTTAGATGGCCAGACAGGGGCCTCTAGCTATGGCTACACCTTC. Amino acids: CASSLDGQTGASSYGYTF.

The rearrangement joins TRBV27 to TRBJ2-7; 8 bases line up with TRBD1. Germline V CDR1 and CDR2: MNHEY, SMNVEV (reference sequence). V lost 5 bases and J lost 0; bases outside the gene matches: 15. CDR3 size: 18 residues. In DNA, the CDR3 is TGTGCCAGCAGTCCTATCGCCCCCGGACAGGGATCCTCCTACGAGCAGTACTTC. As protein: CASSPIAPGQGSSYEQYF.

The chain is built from TRBV18 and TRBJ2-6; 12 positions match TRBD1. Germline trimming cut 4 bases from V and 1 base from J; bases unmatched to any gene: 2. The CDR3 length is 17 residues. Germline CDR1 is KGHSH and CDR2 is LQKENI. CDR3 nucleotide sequence: TGTGCCAGCTCACAGGGACAGGGGGCTTCTGGGGCCAACGTCCTGACTTTC. It encodes CASSQGQGASGANVLTF.

This clone was seen a single time. The chain employs TRBV7-9 and TRBJ1-1, with D tentatively TRBD1 (6 bases). V lost 2 bases and J 3 bases, leaving 10 bases between the germline ends. The CDR3 consists of 14 residues. Germline loops: CDR1 SEHNR, CDR2 FQNEAQ (reference sequence). The DNA for the CDR3 is TGTGCCAGCAGCTTAAGGGGGATGGACACTGAAGCTTTCTTT. The encoded protein is CASSLRGMDTEAFF.

The CDR3 DNA follows: TGTGCCAGCACGGGCAGGGGGAATGAAAAACTGTTTTTT. This sequence encodes CASTGRGNEKLFF. This chain links TRBV6-5 with TRBJ1-4, with 7 nucleotides matching TRBD1. The CDR3 has 13 amino acids. With V trimmed by 7 bases and J by 5 bases, 4 bases remained unmatched. Germline V gene sequence: CDR1 MNHEY, CDR2 SVGAGI.

This chain's CDR3 is CASSITAKNSPLHF. CDR3 coding DNA: TGTGCCAGTAGTATAACAGCCAAGAATTCACCCCTCCACTTT. The chain has TRBV19 and TRBJ1-6; the D is unclear. V dropped 2 bases and J dropped 7 bases, with 9 bases sitting between them. CDR1 is LNHDA, CDR2 SQIVND, per germline (reference sequence). The CDR3 is made up of 14 amino acids.

J is TRBJ2-3 and V is TRBV5-1; 8 bases map to TRBD2. The trim removed 2 bases at V and 3 bases at J, leaving 8 bases unmatched. Germline CDR1 reads SGHRS; CDR2 reads YFSETQ. This CDR3 has 16 amino acids. This CDR3 is CASSFLAGGVTDTQYF. CDR3 nucleotides: TGCGCCAGCAGCTTCCTTGCCGGGGGGGTAACAGATACGCAGTATTTT.

The J gene is TRBJ2-3, the V gene TRBV9; 10 bases match TRBD1. The CDR3 runs to 17 residues. CDR1 and CDR2 from the germline V gene are SGDLS and YYNGEE. V lost 0 bases, J lost 4 bases, and 8 bases stayed unmatched. CDR3 sequence reads: CASSVATTGGGPDTQYF. DNA for the CDR3: TGTGCCAGCAGCGTAGCAACGACAGGGGGCGGACCAGATACGCAGTATTTT.

The chain links TRBV3-1 (or the pseudogene TRBV3-2) to TRBJ2-5, with D perhaps matching TRBD1 (6 bases). The CDR3 consists of 16 residues. The V and J ends lost 4 bases and 4 bases respectively, with 19 bases between them. CDR1 LGHDT and CDR2 YNNKEL come from the germline V gene (reference sequence). The CDR3 DNA is TGTGCCAGCAGCCCAGAGGCAGGGGCTCTGGGAGAGACCCAGTACTTC. Its translation is CASSPEAGALGETQYF.

The rearrangement links TRBV24-1 to TRBJ2-2; possible D gene TRBD2, 6 bases. V dropped 8 bases and J dropped 2 bases, with 17 bases sitting between them. The CDR3 totals 16 residues. The germline V gene has CDR1 KGHDR and CDR2 SFDVKD. In nucleotides, the CDR3 is TGTGCCACCACCGGTGTGGCGGGACCAAACACCGGGGAGCTGTTTTTT. Its protein product is CATTGVAGPNTGELFF.

The chain carries TRBV5-8 and TRBJ1-5; 7 positions match TRBD1. V lost 3 bases to trimming and J lost 2 bases; unmatched junction nucleotides: 11. The CDR3 spans 17 residues. The germline V gene encodes CDR1 SGHTS and CDR2 YDEGEE. The CDR3 nucleotides read TGTGCCAGCAGCTCCGAGACAGGGACGAATGGCAATCAGCCCCAGCATTTT. Translation gives CASSSETGTNGNQPQHF.

Of note for this clone: This may come from a read error, since a much larger clone is one base off. Other nucleotide sequences from this sample produce the same CDR3. The CDR3 DNA reads TGTGCCAGCAGCCGGGGGAGCAATCAGCCCCAGCATTTT. Translated, it gives CASSRGSNQPQHF. This rearrangement joins TRBV6-5 to TRBJ1-5; D is perhaps TRBD1 (5 bases). CDR3 length: 13 amino acids. Germline V gene data show CDR1 as MNHEY and CDR2 as SVGAGI. V was pared by 6 bases and J by 1 base, with 7 bases between.

The V and J genes are TRBV27 and TRBJ2-1; 8 bases line up with TRBD2. CDR3 size: 12 residues. With V trimmed by 7 bases and J by 5 bases, 1 base remained unmatched. Germline CDR1 and CDR2: MNHEY and SMNVEV (reference sequence). CDR3 loop: CASTRGDNEQFF. The CDR3 DNA reads TGTGCCAGCACGCGGGGGGACAATGAGCAGTTCTTC.